This T cell receptor (beta chain) was identified during a study of cytomegalovirus exposure and HLA in healthy donors. PCR was performed using 60 Vbeta and 13 Jbeta primers. Sequenced by immunoSEQ multiplex PCR; TCRdb stores in-frame clones only, minus some. Of over 100,000 clones in the sample, 55% to 75% were seen once. The TCR comes from a man over 45 in good health and CMV-seropositive. Sample: PBMCs.

CDR3 loop: CASSTNRGANTEAFF. In nucleotides, the CDR3 is TGTGCCAGCAGTACTAACAGGGGAGCAAACACTGAAGCTTTCTTT. The V and J genes are TRBV2 and TRBJ1-1, with TRBD1 matching over 7 bases. CDR1 is SNHLY, CDR2 FYNNEI, per germline. There are 15 residues in the CDR3. V shed 5 bases and J 2 bases; nucleotides not matched to a gene: 8.